This T cell receptor (beta chain) was obtained from a study of T cell responses to AZD1222 COVID-19 vaccine. The data were produced by immunoSEQ multiplex PCR, yet TCRdb's version contains in-frame clones alone and is incomplete. The repertoire holds around 160,000 clones, with 88% as singletons. In germline, CDR1 is SGHNT, CDR2 YYREEE (reference sequence). V lost 1 base and J lost 2, with 7 bases in between. This CDR3 region has 13 residues. The J gene is TRBJ2-7, the V gene TRBV5-4; D is unresolved. Specimen: peripheral blood, collected on day 0 of AZD1222 vaccination. The source is an adult in good health. CDR3 residues: CASSLYTTYEQYF. As DNA, the CDR3 is TGTGCCAGCAGCTTGTACACTACCTACGAGCAGTACTTC.